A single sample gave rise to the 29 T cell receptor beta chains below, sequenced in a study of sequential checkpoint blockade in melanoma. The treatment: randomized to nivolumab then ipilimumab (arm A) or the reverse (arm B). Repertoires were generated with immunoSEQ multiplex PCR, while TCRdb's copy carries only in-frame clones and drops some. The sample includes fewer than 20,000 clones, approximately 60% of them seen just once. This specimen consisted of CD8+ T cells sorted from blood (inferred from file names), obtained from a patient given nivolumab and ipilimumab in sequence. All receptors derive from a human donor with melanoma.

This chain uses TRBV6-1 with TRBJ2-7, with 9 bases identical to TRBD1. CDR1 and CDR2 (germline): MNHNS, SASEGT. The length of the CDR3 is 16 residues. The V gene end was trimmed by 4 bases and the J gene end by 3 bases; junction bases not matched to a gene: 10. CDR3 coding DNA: TGTGCCAGCAGTGTACAAACCGGGACAGGGTTCTACGAGCAGTACTTC. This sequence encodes CASSVQTGTGFYEQYF.

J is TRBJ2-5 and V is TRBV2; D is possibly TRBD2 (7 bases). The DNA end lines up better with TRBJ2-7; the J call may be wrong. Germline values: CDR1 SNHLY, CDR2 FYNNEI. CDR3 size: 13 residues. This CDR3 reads CASSEGAGAEQYF. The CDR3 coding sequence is TGTGCCAGCAGTGAGGGGGCGGGGGCCGAGCAGTACTTC.

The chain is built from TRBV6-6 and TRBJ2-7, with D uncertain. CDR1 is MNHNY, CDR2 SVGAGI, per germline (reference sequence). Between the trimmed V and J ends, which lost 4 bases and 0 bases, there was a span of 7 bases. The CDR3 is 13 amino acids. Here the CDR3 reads CASSLSFSYEQYF. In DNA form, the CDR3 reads TGTGCCAGCAGTTTGTCCTTCTCCTACGAGCAGTACTTC.

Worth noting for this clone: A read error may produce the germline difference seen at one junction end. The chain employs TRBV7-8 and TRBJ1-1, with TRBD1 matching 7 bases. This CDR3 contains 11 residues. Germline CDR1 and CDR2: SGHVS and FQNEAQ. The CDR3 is CTTLQGTEAFF. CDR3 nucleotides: TGCACCACCCTACAGGGGACTGAAGCTTTCTTT.

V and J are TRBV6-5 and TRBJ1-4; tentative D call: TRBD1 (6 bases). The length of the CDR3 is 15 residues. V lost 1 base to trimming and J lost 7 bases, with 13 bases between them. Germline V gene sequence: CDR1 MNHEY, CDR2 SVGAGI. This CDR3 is CASSYLVGAGEKLFF. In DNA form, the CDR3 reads TGTGCCAGCAGTTACTTGGTGGGGGCGGGTGAAAAACTGTTTTTT.

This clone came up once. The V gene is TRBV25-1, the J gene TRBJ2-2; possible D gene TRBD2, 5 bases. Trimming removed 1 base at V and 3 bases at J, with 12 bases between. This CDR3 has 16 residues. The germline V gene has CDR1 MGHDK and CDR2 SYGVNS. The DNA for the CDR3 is TGTGCCAGCAGTGAATCAAAAACCGGGGACACCGGGGAGCTGTTTTTT. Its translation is CASSESKTGDTGELFF.

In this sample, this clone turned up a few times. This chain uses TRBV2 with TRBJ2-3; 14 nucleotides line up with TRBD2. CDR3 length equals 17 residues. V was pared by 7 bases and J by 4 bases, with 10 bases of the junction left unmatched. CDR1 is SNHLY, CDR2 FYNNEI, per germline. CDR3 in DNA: TGTGCCAGCACTGTGACTAGCGGGAGGGCCATTGCAGATACGCAGTATTTT. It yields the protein CASTVTSGRAIADTQYF. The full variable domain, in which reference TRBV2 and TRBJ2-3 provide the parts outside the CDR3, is EPEVTQTPSHQVTQMGQEVILRCVPISNHLYFYWYRQILGQKVEFLVSFYNNEISEKSEIFDDQFSVERPDGSNFTLKIRSTKLEDSAMYFCASTVTSGRAIADTQYFGPGTRLTVL.

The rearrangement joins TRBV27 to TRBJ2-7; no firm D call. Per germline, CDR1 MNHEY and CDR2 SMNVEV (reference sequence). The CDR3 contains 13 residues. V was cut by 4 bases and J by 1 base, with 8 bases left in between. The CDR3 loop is CASSYGDSYEQYF. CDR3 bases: TGTGCCAGCAGTTACGGAGATTCCTACGAGCAGTACTTC.

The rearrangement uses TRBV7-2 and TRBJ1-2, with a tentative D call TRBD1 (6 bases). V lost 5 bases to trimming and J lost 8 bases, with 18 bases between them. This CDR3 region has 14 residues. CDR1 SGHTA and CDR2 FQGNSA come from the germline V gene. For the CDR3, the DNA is TGTGCCAGCAGCCTGACAGGTCCACGAGACGGCTACACCTTC. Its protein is CASSLTGPRDGYTF.

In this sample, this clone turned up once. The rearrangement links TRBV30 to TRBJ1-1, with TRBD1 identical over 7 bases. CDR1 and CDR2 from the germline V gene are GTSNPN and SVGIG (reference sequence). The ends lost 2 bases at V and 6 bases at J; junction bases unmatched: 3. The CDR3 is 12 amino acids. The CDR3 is CAWSLTGSEAFF. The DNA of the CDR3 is TGTGCCTGGAGTCTGACAGGGTCTGAAGCTTTCTTT.

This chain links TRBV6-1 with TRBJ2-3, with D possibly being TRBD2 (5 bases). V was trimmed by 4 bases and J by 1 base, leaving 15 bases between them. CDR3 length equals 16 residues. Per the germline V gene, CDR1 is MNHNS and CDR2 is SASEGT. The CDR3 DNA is TGTGCCAGCAGTGTTCGGACTCATGGGGGCACAGATACGCAGTATTTT. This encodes CASSVRTHGGTDTQYF.

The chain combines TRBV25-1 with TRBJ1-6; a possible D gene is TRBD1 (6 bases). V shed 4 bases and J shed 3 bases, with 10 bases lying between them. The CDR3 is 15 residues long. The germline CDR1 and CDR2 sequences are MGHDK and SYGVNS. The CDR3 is CASSAGQNYNSPLHF. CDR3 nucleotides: TGTGCCAGCAGTGCCGGACAGAACTATAATTCACCCCTCCACTTT.

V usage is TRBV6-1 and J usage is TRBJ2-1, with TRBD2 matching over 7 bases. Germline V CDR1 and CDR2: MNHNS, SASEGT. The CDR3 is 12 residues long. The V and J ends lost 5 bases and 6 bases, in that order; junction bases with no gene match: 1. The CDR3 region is CASSRTSNEQFF. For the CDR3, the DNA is TGTGCCAGCAGTCGGACTAGCAATGAGCAGTTCTTC.

The CDR3 here is CASMGSMNTEAFF. CDR3 bases: TGTGCCAGCATGGGCTCGATGAACACTGAAGCTTTCTTT. V and J are TRBV2 and TRBJ1-1; D unresolved. CDR1 SNHLY and CDR2 FYNNEI come from the germline V gene. The CDR3 sequence is 13 residues long. The V end lost 7 bases, the J end lost 0 bases, and 9 bases lay between the germline ends.

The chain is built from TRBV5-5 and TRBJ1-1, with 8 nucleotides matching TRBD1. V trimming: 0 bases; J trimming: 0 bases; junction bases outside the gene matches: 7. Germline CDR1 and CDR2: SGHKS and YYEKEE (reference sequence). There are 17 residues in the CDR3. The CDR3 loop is CASSLVIGQGLNTEAFF. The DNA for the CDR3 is TGTGCCAGCAGCTTGGTTATTGGACAGGGATTGAACACTGAAGCTTTCTTT.

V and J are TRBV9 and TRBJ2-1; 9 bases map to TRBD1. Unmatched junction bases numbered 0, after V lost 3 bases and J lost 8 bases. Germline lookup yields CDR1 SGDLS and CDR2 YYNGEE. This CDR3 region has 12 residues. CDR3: CASSGTGDEQFF. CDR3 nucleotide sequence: TGTGCCAGCAGCGGGACAGGGGATGAGCAGTTCTTC.

The CDR3 DNA reads as TGTGCCAGCAGTCCCACCGGGACTAGCGGGGGGGTGCACGAGCAGTACTTC. It codes for CASSPTGTSGGVHEQYF. The genes are TRBV27 and TRBJ2-7; 16 bases match TRBD2. The V gene's germline CDR1 is MNHEY and CDR2 SMNVEV (reference sequence). CDR3 size: 17 residues. V dropped 5 bases and J dropped 5; count of bases not matched to a gene: 9.

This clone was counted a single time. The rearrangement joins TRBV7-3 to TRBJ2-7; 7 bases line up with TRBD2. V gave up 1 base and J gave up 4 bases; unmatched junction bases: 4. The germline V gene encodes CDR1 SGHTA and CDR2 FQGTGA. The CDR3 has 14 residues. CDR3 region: CASSLKGGGYEQYF. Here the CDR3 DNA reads TGTGCCAGCAGCTTAAAGGGCGGGGGTTACGAGCAGTACTTC.

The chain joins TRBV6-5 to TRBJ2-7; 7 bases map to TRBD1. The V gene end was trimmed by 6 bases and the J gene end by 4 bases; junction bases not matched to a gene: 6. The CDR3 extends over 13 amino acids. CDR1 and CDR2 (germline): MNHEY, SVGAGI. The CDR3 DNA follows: TGTGCCAGCAGAGGACAGGTTTGGTACGAGCAGTACTTC. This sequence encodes CASRGQVWYEQYF.

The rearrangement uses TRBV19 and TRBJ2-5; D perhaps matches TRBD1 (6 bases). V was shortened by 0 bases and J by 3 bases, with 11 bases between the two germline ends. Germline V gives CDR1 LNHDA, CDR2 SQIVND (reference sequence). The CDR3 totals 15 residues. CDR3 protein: CASSIEGWTEETQYF. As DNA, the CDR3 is TGTGCCAGTAGTATAGAAGGGTGGACAGAAGAGACCCAGTACTTC.

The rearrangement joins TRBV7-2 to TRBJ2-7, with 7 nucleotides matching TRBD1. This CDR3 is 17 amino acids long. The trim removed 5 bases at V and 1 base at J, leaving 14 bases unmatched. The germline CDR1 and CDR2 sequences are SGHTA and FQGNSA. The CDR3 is CASSLQLAGTASYEQYF. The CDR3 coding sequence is TGTGCCAGCAGCCTCCAATTAGCCGGGACAGCATCCTACGAGCAGTACTTC.

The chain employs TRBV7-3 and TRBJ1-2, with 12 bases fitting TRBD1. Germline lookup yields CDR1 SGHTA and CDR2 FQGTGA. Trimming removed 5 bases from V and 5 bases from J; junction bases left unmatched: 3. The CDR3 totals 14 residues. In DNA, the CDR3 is TGTGCCAGCAGCCCGGGACAGGGGGCGTATGGCTACACCTTC. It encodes CASSPGQGAYGYTF. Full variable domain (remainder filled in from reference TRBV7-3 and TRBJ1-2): GAGVSQTPSNKVTEKGKYVELRCDPISGHTALYWYRQSLGQGPEFLIYFQGTGAADDSGLPNDRFFAVRPEGSVSTLKIQRTERGDSAVYLCASSPGQGAYGYTFGSGTRLTVV.

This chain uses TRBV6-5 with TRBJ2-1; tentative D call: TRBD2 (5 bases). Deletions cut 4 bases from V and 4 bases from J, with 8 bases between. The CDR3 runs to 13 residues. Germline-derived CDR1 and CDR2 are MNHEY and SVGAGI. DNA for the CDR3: TGTGCCAGCAGTTCCCGGGAATACAATGAGCAGTTCTTC. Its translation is CASSSREYNEQFF.

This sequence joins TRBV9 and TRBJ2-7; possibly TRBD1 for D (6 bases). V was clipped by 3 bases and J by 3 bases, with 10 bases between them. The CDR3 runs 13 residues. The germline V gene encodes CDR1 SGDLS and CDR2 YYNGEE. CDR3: CASSAGQSYEQYF. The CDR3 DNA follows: TGTGCCAGCAGCGCAGGACAGAGCTACGAGCAGTACTTC. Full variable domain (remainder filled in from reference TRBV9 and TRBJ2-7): DSGVTQTPKHLITATGQRVTLRCSPRSGDLSVYWYQQSLDQGLQFLIQYYNGEERAKGNILERFSAQQFPDLHSELNLSSLELGDSALYFCASSAGQSYEQYFGPGTRLTVT.

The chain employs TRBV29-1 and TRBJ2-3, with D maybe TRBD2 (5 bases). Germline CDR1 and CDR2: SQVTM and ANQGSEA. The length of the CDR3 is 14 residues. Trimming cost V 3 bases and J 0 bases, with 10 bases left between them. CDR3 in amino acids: CSVDEWTSTDTQYF. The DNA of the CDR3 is TGCAGCGTTGATGAGTGGACTAGCACAGATACGCAGTATTTT.

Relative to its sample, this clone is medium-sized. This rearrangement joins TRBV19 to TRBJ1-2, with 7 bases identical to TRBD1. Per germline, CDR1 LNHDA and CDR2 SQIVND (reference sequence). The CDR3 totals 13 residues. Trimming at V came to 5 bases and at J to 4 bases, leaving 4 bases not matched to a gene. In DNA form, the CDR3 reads TGTGCCAGTAGTTTGACAGGGATCTATGGCTACACCTTC. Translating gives CASSLTGIYGYTF. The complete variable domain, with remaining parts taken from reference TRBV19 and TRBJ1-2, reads DGGITQSPKYLFRKEGQNVTLSCEQNLNHDAMYWYRQDPGQGLRLIYYSQIVNDFQKGDIAEGYSVSREKKESFPLTVTSAQKNPTAFYLCASSLTGIYGYTFGSGTRLTVV.

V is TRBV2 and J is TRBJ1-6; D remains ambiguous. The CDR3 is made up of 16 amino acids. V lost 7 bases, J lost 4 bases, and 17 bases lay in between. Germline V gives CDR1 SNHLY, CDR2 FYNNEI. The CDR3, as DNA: TGTGCCAGCACCCCACATACCGCCAGGTATAATTCACCCCTCCACTTT. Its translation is CASTPHTARYNSPLHF.

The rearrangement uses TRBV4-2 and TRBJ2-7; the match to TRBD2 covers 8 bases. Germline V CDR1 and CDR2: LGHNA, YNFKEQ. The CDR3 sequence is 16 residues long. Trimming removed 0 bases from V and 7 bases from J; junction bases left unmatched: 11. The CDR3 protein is CASSQDIERERGEQYF. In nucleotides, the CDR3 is TGTGCCAGCAGCCAAGATATCGAGCGGGAGCGGGGAGAGCAGTACTTC.

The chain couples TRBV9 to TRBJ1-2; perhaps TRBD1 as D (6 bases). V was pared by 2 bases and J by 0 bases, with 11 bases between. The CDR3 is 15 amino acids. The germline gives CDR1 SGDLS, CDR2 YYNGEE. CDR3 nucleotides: TGTGCCAGCAGCGTGAGCGGGACACCTAACTATGGCTACACCTTC. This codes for CASSVSGTPNYGYTF.